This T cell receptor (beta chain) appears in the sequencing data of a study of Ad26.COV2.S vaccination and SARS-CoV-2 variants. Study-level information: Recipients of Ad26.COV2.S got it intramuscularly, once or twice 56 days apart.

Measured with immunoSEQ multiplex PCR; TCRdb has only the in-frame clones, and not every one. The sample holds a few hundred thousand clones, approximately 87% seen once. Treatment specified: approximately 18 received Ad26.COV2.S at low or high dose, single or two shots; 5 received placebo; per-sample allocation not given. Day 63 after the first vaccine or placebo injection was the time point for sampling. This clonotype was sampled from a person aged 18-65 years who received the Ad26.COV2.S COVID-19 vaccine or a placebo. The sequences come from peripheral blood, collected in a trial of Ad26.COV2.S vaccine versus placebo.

Written as DNA, the CDR3 is TGTGCCAGCAGCCCCACCCTACAGGGAAACACTGAAGCTTTCTTT. It codes for CASSPTLQGNTEAFF. The chain joins TRBV7-6 to TRBJ1-1, with D tentatively TRBD1 (6 bases). Trimming removed 5 bases from V and 2 bases from J, with 15 bases in between. This CDR3 is built from 15 residues. CDR1 and CDR2 from the germline V gene are SGHVS and FNYEAQ. Combining the CDR3 with reference TRBV7-6 and TRBJ1-1 gives the whole variable domain GAGVSQSPRYKVTKRGQDVALRCDPISGHVSLYWYRQALGQGPEFLTYFNYEAQQDKSGLPNDRFSAERPEGSISTLTIQRTEQRDSAMYRCASSPTLQGNTEAFFGQGTRLTVV.